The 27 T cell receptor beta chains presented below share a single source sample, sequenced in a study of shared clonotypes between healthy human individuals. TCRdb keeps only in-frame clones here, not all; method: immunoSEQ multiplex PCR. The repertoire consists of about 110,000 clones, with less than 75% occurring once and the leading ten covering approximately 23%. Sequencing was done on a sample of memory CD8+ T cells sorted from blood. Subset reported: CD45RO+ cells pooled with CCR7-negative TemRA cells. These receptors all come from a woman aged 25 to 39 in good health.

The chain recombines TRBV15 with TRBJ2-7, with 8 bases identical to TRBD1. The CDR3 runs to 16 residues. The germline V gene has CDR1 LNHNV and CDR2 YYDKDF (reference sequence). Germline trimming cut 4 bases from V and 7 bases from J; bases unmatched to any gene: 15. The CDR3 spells CATSKWPQGAVGEQYF. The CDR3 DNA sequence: TGTGCCACCAGCAAATGGCCCCAGGGGGCTGTGGGGGAGCAGTACTTC.

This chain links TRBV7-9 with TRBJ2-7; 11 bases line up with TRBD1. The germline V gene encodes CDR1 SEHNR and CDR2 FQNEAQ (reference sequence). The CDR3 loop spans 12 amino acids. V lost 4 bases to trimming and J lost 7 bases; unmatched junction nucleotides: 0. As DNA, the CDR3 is TGTGCCAGCAGCTGGGACAGGGGGGAGCAGTACTTC. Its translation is CASSWDRGEQYF. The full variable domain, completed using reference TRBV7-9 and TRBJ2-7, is DTGVSQNPRHKITKRGQNVTFRCDPISEHNRLYWYRQTLGQGPEFLTYFQNEAQLEKSRLLSDRFSAERPKGSFSTLEIQRTEQGDSAMYLCASSWDRGEQYFGPGTRLTVT.

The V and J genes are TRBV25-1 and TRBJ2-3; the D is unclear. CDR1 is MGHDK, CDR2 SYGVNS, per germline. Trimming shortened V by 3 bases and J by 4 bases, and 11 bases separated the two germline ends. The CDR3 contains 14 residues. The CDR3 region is CASSESPAADTQYF. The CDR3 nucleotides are TGTGCCAGCAGTGAGTCGCCGGCGGCAGATACGCAGTATTTT.

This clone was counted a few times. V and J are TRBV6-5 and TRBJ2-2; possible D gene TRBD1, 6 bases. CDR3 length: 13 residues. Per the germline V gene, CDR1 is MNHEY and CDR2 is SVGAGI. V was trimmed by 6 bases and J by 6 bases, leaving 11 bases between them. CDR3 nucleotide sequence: TGTGCCAGCAGCCTACAGGGTCCCGGGGAGCTGTTTTTT. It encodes CASSLQGPGELFF.

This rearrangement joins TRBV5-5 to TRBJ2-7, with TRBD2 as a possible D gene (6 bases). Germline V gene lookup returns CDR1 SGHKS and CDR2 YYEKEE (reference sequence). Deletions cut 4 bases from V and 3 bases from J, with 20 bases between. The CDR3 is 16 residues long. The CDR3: CASSPPPGLPYYEQYF. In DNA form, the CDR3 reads TGTGCCAGCAGCCCACCACCGGGACTGCCTTACTACGAGCAGTACTTC.

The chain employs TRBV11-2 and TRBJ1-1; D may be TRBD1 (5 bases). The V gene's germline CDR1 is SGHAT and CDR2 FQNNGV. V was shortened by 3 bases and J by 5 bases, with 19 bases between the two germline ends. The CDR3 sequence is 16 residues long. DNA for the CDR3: TGTGCCAGCAGCTTGGGTTGGGGCCCGACGGGGACTGAAGCTTTCTTT. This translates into CASSLGWGPTGTEAFF.

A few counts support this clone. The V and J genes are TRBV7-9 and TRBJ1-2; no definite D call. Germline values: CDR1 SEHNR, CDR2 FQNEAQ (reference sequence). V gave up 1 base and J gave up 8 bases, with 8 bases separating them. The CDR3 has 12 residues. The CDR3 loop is CASSLDTDGYTF. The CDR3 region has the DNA TGTGCCAGCAGCTTAGACACGGACGGCTACACCTTC.

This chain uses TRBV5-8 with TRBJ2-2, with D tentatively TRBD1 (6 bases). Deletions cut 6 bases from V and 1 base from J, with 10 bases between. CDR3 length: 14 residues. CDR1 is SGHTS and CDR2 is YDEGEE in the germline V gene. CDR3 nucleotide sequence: TGTGCCAGCACCACAGGGCTGAACACCGGGGAGCTGTTTTTT. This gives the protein CASTTGLNTGELFF.

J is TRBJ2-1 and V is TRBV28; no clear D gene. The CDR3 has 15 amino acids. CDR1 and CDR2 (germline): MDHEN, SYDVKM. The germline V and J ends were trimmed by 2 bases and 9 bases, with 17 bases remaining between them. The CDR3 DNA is TGTGCCAGCAGTTTAGGGTCGTATGATTCTCGTGAGCAGTTCTTC. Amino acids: CASSLGSYDSREQFF. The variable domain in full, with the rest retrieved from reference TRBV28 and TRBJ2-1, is DVKVTQSSRYLVKRTGEKVFLECVQDMDHENMFWYRQDPGLGLRLIYFSYDVKMKEKGDIPEGYSVSREKKERFSLILESASTNQTSMYLCASSLGSYDSREQFFGPGTRLTVL.

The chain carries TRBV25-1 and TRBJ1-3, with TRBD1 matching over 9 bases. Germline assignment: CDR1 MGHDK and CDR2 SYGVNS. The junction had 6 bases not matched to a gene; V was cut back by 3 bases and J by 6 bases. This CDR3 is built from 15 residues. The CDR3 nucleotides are TGTGCCAGCAGTGACCCGGGACAGGGTGAAAACACCATATATTTT. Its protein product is CASSDPGQGENTIYF.

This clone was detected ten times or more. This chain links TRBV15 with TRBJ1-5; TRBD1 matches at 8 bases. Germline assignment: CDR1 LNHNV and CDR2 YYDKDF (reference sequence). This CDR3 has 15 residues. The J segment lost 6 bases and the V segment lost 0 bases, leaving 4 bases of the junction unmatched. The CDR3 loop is CATSRDLQGAQPQHF. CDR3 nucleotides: TGTGCCACCAGCAGAGATCTGCAGGGGGCTCAGCCCCAGCATTTT.

The CDR3 DNA is TGTGCCAGCAGTGACTCGGCTAGCGGGAGTGTCCATGAGCAGTTCTTC. Amino acid sequence: CASSDSASGSVHEQFF. V usage is TRBV6-4 and J usage is TRBJ2-1; 10 bases fit TRBD2. The ends lost 0 bases at V and 8 bases at J; junction bases unmatched: 7. CDR1 and CDR2 from the germline V gene are MRHNA and SNTAGT. The length of the CDR3 is 16 residues.

The CDR3 DNA reads TGTGCCAGCAGTGAAGCCACCCGAACAGGGCGGTCCCCCTACGAGCAGTACTTC. Protein product: CASSEATRTGRSPYEQYF. The chain couples TRBV6-1 to TRBJ2-7, with D maybe TRBD1 (6 bases). The CDR3 contains 18 residues. V lost 0 bases and J lost 2, with 20 bases in between. From germline, CDR1 is MNHNS and CDR2 SASEGT.

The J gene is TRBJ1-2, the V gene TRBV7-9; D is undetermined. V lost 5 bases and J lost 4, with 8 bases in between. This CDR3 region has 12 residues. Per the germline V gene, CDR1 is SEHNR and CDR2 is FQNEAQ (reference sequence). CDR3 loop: CASSEGGYGYTF. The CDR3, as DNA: TGTGCCAGCAGCGAAGGTGGCTATGGCTACACCTTC.

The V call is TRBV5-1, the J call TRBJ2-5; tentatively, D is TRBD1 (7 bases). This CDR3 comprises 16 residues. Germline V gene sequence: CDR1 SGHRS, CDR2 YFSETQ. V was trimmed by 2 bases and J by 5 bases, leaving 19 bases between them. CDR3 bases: TGCGCCAGCAGCTTTTCGGACTACAGGGGTCGCGAGACCCAGTACTTC. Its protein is CASSFSDYRGRETQYF.

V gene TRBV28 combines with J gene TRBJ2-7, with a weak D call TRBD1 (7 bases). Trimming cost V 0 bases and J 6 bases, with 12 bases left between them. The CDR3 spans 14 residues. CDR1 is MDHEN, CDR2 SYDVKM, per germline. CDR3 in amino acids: CASSLWQGGREQYF. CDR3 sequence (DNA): TGTGCCAGCAGTTTATGGCAGGGGGGCCGCGAGCAGTACTTC.

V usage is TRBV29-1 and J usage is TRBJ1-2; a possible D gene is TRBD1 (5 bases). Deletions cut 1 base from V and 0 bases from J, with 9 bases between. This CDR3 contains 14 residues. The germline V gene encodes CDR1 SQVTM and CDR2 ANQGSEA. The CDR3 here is CSVEGQGSNYGYTF. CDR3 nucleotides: TGCAGCGTTGAAGGTCAGGGATCTAACTATGGCTACACCTTC.

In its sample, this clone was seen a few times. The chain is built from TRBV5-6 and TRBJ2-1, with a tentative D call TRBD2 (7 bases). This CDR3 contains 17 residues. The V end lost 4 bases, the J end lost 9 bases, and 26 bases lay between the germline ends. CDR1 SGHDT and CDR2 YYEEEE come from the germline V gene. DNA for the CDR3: TGTGCCAGCAGCAACGCGGGGGCGGGAGTGAAGGTGAGTGAGCAGTTCTTC. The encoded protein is CASSNAGAGVKVSEQFF.

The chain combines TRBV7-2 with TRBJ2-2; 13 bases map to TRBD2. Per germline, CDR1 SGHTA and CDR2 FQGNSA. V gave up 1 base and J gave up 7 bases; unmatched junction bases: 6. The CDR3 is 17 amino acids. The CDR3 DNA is TGTGCCAGCAGCTTAGGACTAGCGGGAGGCCTGATCGGGGAGCTGTTTTTT. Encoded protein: CASSLGLAGGLIGELFF.

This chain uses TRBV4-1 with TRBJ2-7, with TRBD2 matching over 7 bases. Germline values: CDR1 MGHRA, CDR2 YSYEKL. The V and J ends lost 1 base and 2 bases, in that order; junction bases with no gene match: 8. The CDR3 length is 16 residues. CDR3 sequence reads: CASSQGASGSPYEQYF. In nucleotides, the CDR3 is TGCGCCAGCAGCCAAGGGGCTAGCGGATCCCCCTACGAGCAGTACTTC.

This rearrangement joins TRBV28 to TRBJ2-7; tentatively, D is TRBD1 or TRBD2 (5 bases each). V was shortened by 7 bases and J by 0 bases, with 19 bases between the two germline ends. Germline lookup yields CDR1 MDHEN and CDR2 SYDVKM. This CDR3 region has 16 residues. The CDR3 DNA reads TGTGCCAGCATTCCCGCCGGGACCGTGAGCTCCTACGAGCAGTACTTC. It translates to CASIPAGTVSSYEQYF.

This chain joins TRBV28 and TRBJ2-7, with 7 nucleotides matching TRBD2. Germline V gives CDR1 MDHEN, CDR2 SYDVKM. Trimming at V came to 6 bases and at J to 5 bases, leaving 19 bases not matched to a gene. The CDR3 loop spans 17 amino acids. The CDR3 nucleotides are TGTGCCAGCAGCGACCCCTGGATGGGAGGGTCGCAGAACGAGCAGTACTTC. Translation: CASSDPWMGGSQNEQYF.

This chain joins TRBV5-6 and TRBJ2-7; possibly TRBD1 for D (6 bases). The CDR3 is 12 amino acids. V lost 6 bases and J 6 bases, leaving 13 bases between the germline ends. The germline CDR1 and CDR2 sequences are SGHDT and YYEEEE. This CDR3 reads CASNPQGAEQYF. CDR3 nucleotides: TGTGCCAGCAACCCACAGGGAGCCGAGCAGTACTTC.

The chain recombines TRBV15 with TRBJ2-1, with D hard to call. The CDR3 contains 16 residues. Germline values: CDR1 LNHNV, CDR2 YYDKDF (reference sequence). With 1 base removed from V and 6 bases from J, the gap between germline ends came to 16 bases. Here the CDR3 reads CATSRVEPFGRNEQFF. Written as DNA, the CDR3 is TGTGCCACCAGCAGAGTCGAGCCGTTCGGTCGCAATGAGCAGTTCTTC.

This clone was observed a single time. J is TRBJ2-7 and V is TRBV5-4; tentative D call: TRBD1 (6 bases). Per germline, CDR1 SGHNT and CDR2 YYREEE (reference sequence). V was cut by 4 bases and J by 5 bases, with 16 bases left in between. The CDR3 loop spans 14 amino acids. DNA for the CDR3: TGTGCCAGCAGCCCCAAAGTTTGGGGGCACGAGCAGTACTTC. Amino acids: CASSPKVWGHEQYF. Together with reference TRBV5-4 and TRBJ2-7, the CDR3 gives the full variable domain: ETGVTQSPTHLIKTRGQQVTLRCSSQSGHNTVSWYQQALGQGPQFIFQYYREEENGRGNFPPRFSGLQFPNYSSELNVNALELDDSALYLCASSPKVWGHEQYFGPGTRLTVT.

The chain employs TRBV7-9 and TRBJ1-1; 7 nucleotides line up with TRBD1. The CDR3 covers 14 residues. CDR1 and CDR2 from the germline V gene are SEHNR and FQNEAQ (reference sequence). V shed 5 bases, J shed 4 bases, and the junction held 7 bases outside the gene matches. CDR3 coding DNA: TGTGCCAGCAGCCCCGACAGGGACGTCACTGAAGCTTTCTTT. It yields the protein CASSPDRDVTEAFF.

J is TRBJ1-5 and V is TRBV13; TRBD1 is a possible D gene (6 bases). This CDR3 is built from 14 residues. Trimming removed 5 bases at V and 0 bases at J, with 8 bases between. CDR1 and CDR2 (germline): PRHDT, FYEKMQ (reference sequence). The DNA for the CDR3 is TGTGCCAGCAGCCTCAGGGGTAGCAATCAGCCCCAGCATTTT. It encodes CASSLRGSNQPQHF.